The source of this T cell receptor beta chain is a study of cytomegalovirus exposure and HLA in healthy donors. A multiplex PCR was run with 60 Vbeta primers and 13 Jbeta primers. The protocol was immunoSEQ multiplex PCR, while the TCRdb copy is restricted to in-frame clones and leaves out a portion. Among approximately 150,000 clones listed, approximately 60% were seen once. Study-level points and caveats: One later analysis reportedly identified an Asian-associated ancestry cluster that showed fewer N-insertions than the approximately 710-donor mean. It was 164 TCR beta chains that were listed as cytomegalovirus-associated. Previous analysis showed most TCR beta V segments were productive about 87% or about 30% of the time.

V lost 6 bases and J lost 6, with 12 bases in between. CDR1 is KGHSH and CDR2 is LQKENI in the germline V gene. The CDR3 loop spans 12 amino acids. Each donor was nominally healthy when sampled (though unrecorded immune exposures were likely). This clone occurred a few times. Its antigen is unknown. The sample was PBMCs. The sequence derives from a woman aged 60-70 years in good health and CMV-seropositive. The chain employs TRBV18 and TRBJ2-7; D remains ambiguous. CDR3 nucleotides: TGTGCCAGCTCCCTCAGGAATGGCGAGCAGTACTTC. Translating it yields CASSLRNGEQYF.